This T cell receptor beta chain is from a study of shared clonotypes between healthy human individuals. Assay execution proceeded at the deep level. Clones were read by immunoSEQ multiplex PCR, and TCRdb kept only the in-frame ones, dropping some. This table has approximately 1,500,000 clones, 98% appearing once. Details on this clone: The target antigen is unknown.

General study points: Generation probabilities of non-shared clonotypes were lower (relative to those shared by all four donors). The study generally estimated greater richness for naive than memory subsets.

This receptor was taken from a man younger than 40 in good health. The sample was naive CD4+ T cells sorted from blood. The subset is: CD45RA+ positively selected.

In DNA, the CDR3 is TGTGCCAGCAGCTTGGCAAGTCAATACGAGCAGTACTTC. The encoded protein is CASSLASQYEQYF. The rearrangement joins TRBV5-4 to TRBJ2-7, with D uncertain. Germline V gives CDR1 SGHNT, CDR2 YYREEE (reference sequence). Deletions cut 0 bases from V and 4 bases from J, with 8 bases between. The CDR3 totals 13 residues.